What follows are 19 T cell receptor beta chains derived from one specimen sequenced in a study of blood T cell repertoires in COVID-19. This table comes from immunoSEQ multiplex PCR, and its TCRdb copy is limited to in-frame clones, with some not included. The sample includes about 170,000 clones, approximately 79% of them seen just once. The source material was peripheral blood. These TCRs come from a woman older than 75 with acute or convalescent COVID-19.

About this clone: A much larger clonotype is one base distant, so this may be a read error. The DNA for the CDR3 is TGTGCCAGCAGCATTAGCGGGATCTCCTACGAGCAGTACTTC. Translated, it gives CASSISGISYEQYF. J is TRBJ2-7 and V is TRBV5-4; 8 nucleotides align to TRBD2. The CDR3 has 14 residues. The V and J ends lost 4 bases and 0 bases, in that order; junction bases with no gene match: 3. Looked up from germline, CDR1 is SGHNT and CDR2 is YYREEE (reference sequence).

This sequence joins TRBV27 and TRBJ2-7; the D gene is possibly TRBD1 (6 bases). Germline V CDR1 and CDR2: MNHEY, SMNVEV (reference sequence). V was clipped by 8 bases and J by 2 bases, with 19 bases between them. The length of the CDR3 is 15 residues. DNA of the CDR3: TGTGCCAGCGGCCTCAGGGGACCAAATCCCTACGAGCAGTACTTC. Translated: CASGLRGPNPYEQYF.

On this clone itself: The junction shows a germline mismatch at one end, possibly a read error. V and J are TRBV7-9 and TRBJ2-3, with 7 bases lining up with TRBD2. The CDR3 consists of 17 residues. Germline CDR1 SEHNR, CDR2 FQNEAQ (reference sequence). CDR3 sequence reads: CASSFDGGGGPTDTQYF. The DNA for the CDR3 is TGCGCCAGCAGCTTCGATGGGGGGGGTGGCCCGACAGATACGCAGTATTTT.

This clone came up a few times. This chain joins TRBV11-2 and TRBJ2-7, with 8 bases lining up with TRBD2. This CDR3 has 19 residues. J was trimmed by 0 bases and V by 3 bases; bases with no gene match: 16. The germline V gene encodes CDR1 SGHAT and CDR2 FQNNGV. Here the CDR3 DNA reads TGTGCCAGCAGCTTGGTCGCTTCTACTAGCGGCCTATACTCCTACGAGCAGTACTTC. Its translation is CASSLVASTSGLYSYEQYF.

This clone has a handful of counts. This sequence joins TRBV19 and TRBJ1-2; 10 nucleotides line up with TRBD1. Germline lookup yields CDR1 LNHDA and CDR2 SQIVND (reference sequence). After removal of 3 bases from V and 4 bases from J, the junction contained 11 bases not matched to a gene. The CDR3 has 17 residues. This CDR3 is CASSIPGQGSSSYGYTF. The CDR3, as DNA: TGTGCCAGTAGTATCCCGGGACAGGGGTCTTCGTCCTATGGCTACACCTTC.

The V and J genes are TRBV9 and TRBJ2-1; 7 nucleotides match TRBD2. The length of the CDR3 is 16 residues. With V trimmed by 3 bases and J by 6 bases, 12 bases remained unmatched. Looked up from germline, CDR1 is SGDLS and CDR2 is YYNGEE. CDR3 in DNA: TGTGCCAGCAGCGGGACCCTAGCGGCGCTTAGCAATGAGCAGTTCTTC. Translating it yields CASSGTLAALSNEQFF. The full variable domain, its missing parts supplied by reference TRBV9 and TRBJ2-1, is DSGVTQTPKHLITATGQRVTLRCSPRSGDLSVYWYQQSLDQGLQFLIQYYNGEERAKGNILERFSAQQFPDLHSELNLSSLELGDSALYFCASSGTLAALSNEQFFGPGTRLTVL.

The chain employs TRBV7-2 and TRBJ1-4; D gene unclear. The CDR3 contains 14 residues. CDR1 is SGHTA, CDR2 FQGNSA, per germline. V was trimmed by 5 bases and J by 5 bases, leaving 12 bases between them. The CDR3 sequence: CASSQDTTNEKLFF. The CDR3 nucleotides are TGTGCCAGCAGCCAAGACACGACGAATGAAAAACTGTTTTTT.

This chain links TRBV2 with TRBJ2-5; maybe TRBD2 (6 bases). This CDR3 contains 14 residues. The germline gives CDR1 SNHLY, CDR2 FYNNEI. V was shortened by 3 bases and J by 0 bases, with 8 bases between the two germline ends. The CDR3 sequence: CASSDGRHQETQYF. The CDR3, as DNA: TGTGCCAGCAGTGACGGGAGACACCAAGAGACCCAGTACTTC.

The chain links TRBV28 to TRBJ1-6; 11 bases map to TRBD1. The CDR3 is 16 amino acids. With 7 bases clipped from V and 8 bases from J, the junction kept 10 bases outside the gene matches. Germline loops: CDR1 MDHEN, CDR2 SYDVKM. The CDR3 bases are TGTGCCAGCACCTCGGGACAGGGGGTTGGGCATTCACCCCTCCACTTT. It codes for CASTSGQGVGHSPLHF.

This chain links TRBV10-2 with TRBJ2-2; the match to TRBD1 covers 9 bases. The CDR3 runs to 18 residues. The V gene's germline CDR1 is WSHSY and CDR2 SAAADI. The J segment lost 2 bases and the V segment lost 3 bases, leaving 10 bases of the junction unmatched. CDR3 residues: CASSDSVGQGYNTGELFF. In nucleotides, the CDR3 is TGCGCCAGCAGTGACTCAGTGGGACAGGGCTACAACACCGGGGAGCTGTTTTTT.

The chain has TRBV27 and TRBJ2-7; 10 bases match TRBD2. The CDR3 is 15 residues long. V dropped 3 bases and J dropped 3; count of bases not matched to a gene: 5. Per germline, CDR1 MNHEY and CDR2 SMNVEV (reference sequence). DNA of the CDR3: TGTGCCAGCAGTTTTGGGCTAGCGGGAGTCTACGAGCAGTACTTC. Translating gives CASSFGLAGVYEQYF.

The chain carries TRBV27 and TRBJ2-7; D is ambiguous. V was trimmed by 7 bases and J by 6 bases, leaving 16 bases between them. This CDR3 comprises 13 residues. Looked up from germline, CDR1 is MNHEY and CDR2 is SMNVEV (reference sequence). The CDR3 DNA is TGTGCCAGCAAGATCATCAGTGGAGCCGAGCAGTACTTC. It translates to CASKIISGAEQYF.

A few counts support this clone. Within the sample, other DNA sequences also encode this same CDR3. V gene TRBV7-2 combines with J gene TRBJ2-7, with a tentative D call TRBD2 (6 bases). Germline V gene lookup returns CDR1 SGHTA and CDR2 FQGNSA. V lost 0 bases to trimming and J lost 3 bases, with 12 bases between them. The CDR3 extends over 15 amino acids. This CDR3 reads CASSLAQGSGYEQYF. CDR3 sequence (DNA): TGTGCCAGCAGCTTAGCGCAAGGTAGCGGCTACGAGCAGTACTTC.

Regarding this clone: This may be a read error: a much more frequent sequence differs by one nucleotide. The rearrangement uses TRBV19 and TRBJ2-2, with 8 bases matching TRBD2. Trimming took 3 bases from V and 4 from J; bases not matched to a gene: 10. The germline V gene has CDR1 LNHDA and CDR2 SQIVND (reference sequence). The CDR3 has 17 amino acids. This chain's CDR3 is CASSMGGREAGTGELFF. The CDR3 DNA sequence: TGTGCCAGTAGTATGGGAGGGCGGGAGGCGGGCACCGGGGAGCTGTTTTTT.

Here the CDR3 DNA reads TGTGCCAGCAGTCGGGAAAAAAATCAGCCCCAGCATTTT. It yields the protein CASSREKNQPQHF. The chain couples TRBV28 to TRBJ1-5; D not certain. CDR1 and CDR2 (germline): MDHEN, SYDVKM. CDR3 size: 13 residues. V lost 5 bases to trimming and J lost 4 bases, with 9 bases between them.

This clone was counted a few times. This chain connects TRBV18 to TRBJ2-7, with D perhaps matching TRBD1 (6 bases). There are 14 residues in the CDR3. V was shortened by 6 bases and J by 3 bases, with 15 bases between the two germline ends. From germline, CDR1 is KGHSH and CDR2 LQKENI. The CDR3 nucleotides are TGTGCCAGCTCCACTAGAACAGGGTTCTACGAGCAGTACTTC. Residues: CASSTRTGFYEQYF.

The sample holds a few counts of this clone. The V gene is TRBV5-4, the J gene TRBJ1-4, with 7 positions matching TRBD1. With 4 bases clipped from V and 5 bases from J, the junction kept 8 bases outside the gene matches. The CDR3 length is 15 residues. The V gene's germline CDR1 is SGHNT and CDR2 YYREEE (reference sequence). The CDR3 coding sequence is TGTGCCAGCAGCATAGGGGGCAGGGTGAATGAAAAACTGTTTTTT. Amino acid sequence: CASSIGGRVNEKLFF.

V and J are TRBV5-6 and TRBJ2-1, with 12 bases lining up with TRBD2. This CDR3 has 14 residues. The V segment lost 5 bases and the J segment 9 bases; nucleotides outside the gene matches: 6. The germline V gene has CDR1 SGHDT and CDR2 YYEEEE. CDR3 sequence reads: CASRRLAGVGEQFF. DNA of the CDR3: TGTGCCAGCAGGCGACTAGCGGGAGTAGGTGAGCAGTTCTTC.

The gene calls are TRBV7-2 and TRBJ2-1, with D possibly matching TRBD2 (5 bases). The length of the CDR3 is 15 residues. The germline gives CDR1 SGHTA, CDR2 FQGNSA. Between the trimmed V and J ends, which lost 5 bases and 2 bases, there was a span of 13 bases. The CDR3 coding sequence is TGTGCCAGCAGCCAAGACTGGGGAGCCTACAATGAGCAGTTCTTC. Amino acid sequence: CASSQDWGAYNEQFF.